The 25 T cell receptor beta chains below come from one sample, sequenced in a study of neoadjuvant nivolumab and ipilimumab in lung cancer. The assay was immunoSEQ multiplex PCR, and TCRdb's table has in-frame clones only and misses some. The sample comprises approximately 40,000 clones, roughly nine tenths of which are singletons, and more than 3% rests with the top ten. The starting material was peripheral blood, obtained before neoadjuvant nivolumab, alone or with ipilimumab. The receptors were gathered from an adult with non-small cell lung cancer.

CDR3 protein: CSVLQGRMGELFF. CDR3 in DNA: TGCAGCGTTCTCCAGGGGCGGATGGGGGAGCTGTTTTTT. This chain connects TRBV29-1 to TRBJ2-2; tentative D call: TRBD1 (6 bases). Deletions cut 5 bases from V and 8 bases from J, with 15 bases between. Germline V gives CDR1 SQVTM, CDR2 ANQGSEA. The CDR3 consists of 13 residues.

The V and J genes are TRBV30 and TRBJ2-7; D uncertain. V lost 4 bases, J lost 1 base, and 8 bases lay in between. CDR3 size: 12 residues. The V gene's germline CDR1 is GTSNPN and CDR2 SVGIG (reference sequence). The CDR3: CAWIDQSYEQYF. CDR3 in DNA: TGTGCCTGGATAGACCAGTCCTACGAGCAGTACTTC. Using reference TRBV30 and TRBJ2-7 for the parts outside the CDR3, the full variable domain is SQTIHQWPATLVQPVGSPLSLECTVEGTSNPNLYWYRQAAGRGLQLLFYSVGIGQISSEVPQNLSASRPQDRQFILSSKKLLLSDSGFYLCAWIDQSYEQYFGPGTRLTVT.

This chain links TRBV5-1 with TRBJ2-7; TRBD2 matches at 8 bases. V lost 1 base to trimming and J lost 2 bases; unmatched junction nucleotides: 5. The germline V gene has CDR1 SGHRS and CDR2 YFSETQ. The CDR3 totals 15 residues. CDR3 DNA: TGCGCCAGCAGCTTGACTAGCGGCCGGACCTACGAGCAGTACTTC. It encodes CASSLTSGRTYEQYF.

The chain is built from TRBV29-1 and TRBJ2-7; the match to TRBD1 covers 8 bases. The CDR3 consists of 12 residues. The ends lost 7 bases at V and 4 bases at J; junction bases unmatched: 6. Per the germline V gene, CDR1 is SQVTM and CDR2 is ANQGSEA. CDR3 nucleotides: TGCAGCGGGGGGCAGGGGGCTTACGAGCAGTACTTC. Its protein is CSGGQGAYEQYF.

The gene calls are TRBV11-3 and TRBJ2-3; the match to TRBD2 covers 8 bases. With 1 base clipped from V and 4 bases from J, the junction kept 7 bases outside the gene matches. This CDR3 spans 16 amino acids. The germline gives CDR1 SGHNT, CDR2 YENEEA. The CDR3 region has the DNA TGTGCCAGCAGCTTAGGAAGCGGGAGCTCCGCAGATACGCAGTATTTT. As protein: CASSLGSGSSADTQYF. Looking up the rest from reference TRBV11-3 and TRBJ2-3 gives the full variable domain: EAGVVQSPRYKIIEKKQPVAFWCNPISGHNTLYWYLQNLGQGPELLIRYENEEAVDDSQLPKDRFSAERLKGVDSTLKIQPAELGDSAVYLCASSLGSGSSADTQYFGPGTRLTVL.

The chain joins TRBV18 to TRBJ2-2, with D perhaps assigned TRBD1 or TRBD2 (5 bases each). Trimming removed 5 bases from V and 2 bases from J, with 15 bases in between. There are 16 residues in the CDR3. CDR1 KGHSH and CDR2 LQKENI come from the germline V gene. This chain's CDR3 is CASSDPTGGNTGELFF. The CDR3 DNA follows: TGTGCCAGCTCAGACCCCACTGGGGGAAACACCGGGGAGCTGTTTTTT.

To note about this clone: One end of the junction varies from germline; a read error may be responsible. The same CDR3 can be traced to other DNA sequences in this sample. J is TRBJ2-7 and V is TRBV5-1, with D possibly matching TRBD2 (5 bases). The CDR3 consists of 15 residues. Germline lookup yields CDR1 SGHRS and CDR2 YFSETQ. The CDR3 loop is CASSLVVGAAYEQYF. CDR3 in DNA: TGCGCCAGCAGCTTGGTGGTGGGAGCGGCCTATGAGCAGTACTTC.

Only one count was recorded for this clone. The gene calls are TRBV28 and TRBJ2-5; tentatively, D is TRBD2 (6 bases). The CDR3 has 15 residues. Deletions cut 6 bases from V and 3 bases from J, with 17 bases between. CDR1 and CDR2 from the germline V gene are MDHEN and SYDVKM. CDR3 DNA: TGTGCCAGCAGCCCAATGGGGAGGTGGGAAGAGACCCAGTACTTC. It codes for CASSPMGRWEETQYF.

The rearrangement links TRBV11-1 to TRBJ2-7, with TRBD2 identical over 7 bases. V gave up 0 bases and J gave up 6 bases; unmatched junction bases: 5. Germline CDR1 is SGHAT and CDR2 is FQDESV (reference sequence). The CDR3 runs 14 residues. CDR3 DNA: TGTGCCAGCAGCTTAGCGGGAGGGCCCAGCGAGCAGTACTTC. This encodes CASSLAGGPSEQYF.

This chain links TRBV7-9 with TRBJ1-1; 8 nucleotides agree with TRBD1. Germline assignment: CDR1 SEHNR and CDR2 FQNEAQ (reference sequence). V shed 9 bases, J shed 5 bases, and the junction held 5 bases outside the gene matches. The CDR3 extends over 12 amino acids. The CDR3 DNA reads TGTGCCAGGGACAGGGTTAAAACTGAAGCTTTCTTT. Amino acid sequence: CARDRVKTEAFF.

The rearrangement joins TRBV30 to TRBJ1-1, with D unresolved. Germline V lookup: CDR1 GTSNPN, CDR2 SVGIG (reference sequence). The CDR3 is 12 residues long. Trimming cost V 1 base and J 0 bases, with 3 bases left between them. CDR3 DNA sequence: TGTGCCTGGAGTGCTATGAACACTGAAGCTTTCTTT. Residues: CAWSAMNTEAFF.

V and J are TRBV5-4 and TRBJ2-7; D is unresolved. The V gene lost 2 bases and the J gene lost 3 bases, with 15 bases spanning the gap. Germline V gene lookup returns CDR1 SGHNT and CDR2 YYREEE (reference sequence). The CDR3 has 15 residues. CDR3 DNA sequence: TGTGCCAGCAGCTTTGGCGGACGCACCCACTACGAGCAGTACTTC. Translation gives CASSFGGRTHYEQYF.

This chain joins TRBV27 and TRBJ2-1, with D unclear. The V end lost 8 bases, the J end lost 7 bases, and 12 bases lay between the germline ends. The germline V gene has CDR1 MNHEY and CDR2 SMNVEV (reference sequence). The CDR3 totals 12 residues. As DNA, the CDR3 is TGTGCCAGCTTTTCTAGTGTTAATGAGCAGTTCTTC. Translating it yields CASFSSVNEQFF.

The chain uses TRBV27 and TRBJ2-7; 9 bases map to TRBD2. The trim removed 4 bases at V and 4 bases at J, leaving 8 bases unmatched. The CDR3 loop spans 15 amino acids. CDR1 and CDR2 from the germline V gene are MNHEY and SMNVEV (reference sequence). For the CDR3, the DNA is TGTGCCAGCAGTTACCGGGGACTAGCCTTTTACGAGCAGTACTTC. This gives the protein CASSYRGLAFYEQYF.

This rearrangement joins TRBV30 to TRBJ2-3; tentative D call: TRBD2 (6 bases). Trimming pared 4 bases from V and 0 bases from J, leaving 11 bases between. The CDR3 consists of 14 residues. Germline assignment: CDR1 GTSNPN and CDR2 SVGIG (reference sequence). CDR3 nucleotide sequence: TGTGCCTGGATGCGGGACTCTAGCACAGATACGCAGTATTTT. Encoded protein: CAWMRDSSTDTQYF.

V and J are TRBV6-5 and TRBJ1-1; D remains ambiguous. V dropped 6 bases and J dropped 1 base, with 3 bases sitting between them. The germline CDR1 and CDR2 sequences are MNHEY and SVGAGI. The CDR3 is 11 amino acids. The CDR3: CASRQNTEAFF. The CDR3 DNA follows: TGTGCCAGCAGACAGAACACTGAAGCTTTCTTT.

The chain couples TRBV28 to TRBJ2-7; D is unclear. Germline V CDR1 and CDR2: MDHEN, SYDVKM. There are 12 residues in the CDR3. The ends were cut back, 8 bases at V and 4 bases at J, with 12 bases in the middle. The CDR3 loop is CASVDLGYEQYF. CDR3 in DNA: TGTGCCAGCGTCGACTTAGGGTACGAGCAGTACTTC.

In regard to this clone: Other nucleotide sequences in the sample specify the same CDR3. The genes are TRBV18 and TRBJ1-5; D uncertain. There are 16 residues in the CDR3. Trimming pared 0 bases from V and 0 bases from J, leaving 9 bases between. CDR1 and CDR2 from the germline V gene are KGHSH and LQKENI. In DNA form, the CDR3 reads TGTGCCAGCTCACCACCGCCGGGTTCTAGCAATCAGCCCCAGCATTTT. Translating it yields CASSPPPGSSNQPQHF.

J is TRBJ2-7 and V is TRBV9, with D possibly matching TRBD2 (6 bases). Germline V lookup: CDR1 SGDLS, CDR2 YYNGEE. Trimming cost V 4 bases and J 3 bases, with 17 bases left between them. The CDR3 covers 15 residues. The CDR3 here is CASSLLAFGDYEQYF. Here the CDR3 DNA reads TGTGCCAGCAGCCTACTAGCCTTCGGCGACTACGAGCAGTACTTC.

The chain recombines TRBV2 with TRBJ2-1; 7 positions agree with TRBD2. This CDR3 has 14 amino acids. Unmatched junction bases numbered 11, after V lost 7 bases and J lost 8 bases. CDR1 and CDR2 from the germline V gene are SNHLY and FYNNEI. The CDR3 sequence: CASNAGAPLDEQFF. The CDR3 nucleotides are TGTGCCAGCAATGCGGGAGCGCCCTTGGATGAGCAGTTCTTC.

This chain connects TRBV28 to TRBJ1-2; tentative D call: TRBD1 (6 bases). Trimming took off 5 bases at V and 6 bases at J, with 13 bases between the two ends. Germline lookup yields CDR1 MDHEN and CDR2 SYDVKM. There are 13 residues in the CDR3. CDR3 sequence (DNA): TGTGCCAGCAGTATACAGGGAGAGGATGGCTACACCTTC. Translated: CASSIQGEDGYTF.

The chain joins TRBV30 to TRBJ1-2; no clear D. The CDR3 contains 12 residues. V dropped 7 bases and J dropped 2 bases, with 11 bases sitting between them. Germline lookup yields CDR1 GTSNPN and CDR2 SVGIG (reference sequence). DNA of the CDR3: TGTGCCTACACAACGGGGAACTATGGCTACACCTTC. Its protein product is CAYTTGNYGYTF.

The V and J genes are TRBV2 and TRBJ2-3, with TRBD1 matching over 7 bases. In germline, CDR1 is SNHLY, CDR2 FYNNEI. There are 15 residues in the CDR3. V lost 4 bases and J lost 1; bases outside the gene matches: 5. The CDR3 sequence is CASSVNRGGTDTQYF. The CDR3 DNA reads TGTGCCAGCAGTGTAAACAGGGGAGGCACAGATACGCAGTATTTT.

This rearrangement joins TRBV2 to TRBJ2-2; D is unresolved. The CDR3 loop spans 15 amino acids. From germline, CDR1 is SNHLY and CDR2 FYNNEI. Trimming stripped 3 bases from V and 3 bases from J, with 11 bases between. The CDR3 region has the DNA TGTGCCAGCAGTGACGGGCCGGCCGACACCGGGGAGCTGTTTTTT. This encodes CASSDGPADTGELFF.

This chain connects TRBV6-1 to TRBJ2-7, with D possibly being TRBD2 (6 bases). This CDR3 is built from 15 residues. Germline V gene lookup returns CDR1 MNHNS and CDR2 SASEGT. V lost 6 bases, J lost 3 bases, and 18 bases lay in between. In DNA form, the CDR3 reads TGTGCCAGCAGCTCGACCCGGGACGGGGGCTACGAGCAGTACTTC. Encoded protein: CASSSTRDGGYEQYF.